This TCR beta chain came from a study of lymphopenia after photon versus proton radiotherapy. As regards this clone: Antigen: not known.

The V end was cut by 6 bases, the J end by 3 bases, with 12 bases between. The CDR3 contains 13 residues. Germline CDR1 reads MNHNY; CDR2 reads SVGAGI (reference sequence). The table came from immunoSEQ multiplex PCR; TCRdb's copy has only in-frame clones and leaves some out. The table has approximately 58,000 clones, around 80% seen once. Study-wide findings and caveats: Under photons, naive T cells and diversity fell while effector/memory populations rose. Authors raise, but do not show, better survival with proton therapy. After the lymphocyte nadir, photon-treated repertoires showed oligoclonal expansion, especially of CD8+ Temra cells.

Sequencing used peripheral blood, obtained from a patient treated with photon-based radiotherapy. This chain uses TRBV6-6 with TRBJ2-7; D may be TRBD1 or TRBD2 (6 bases each). The clonotype was recovered from a man aged 45-65 years with gastric cancer. CDR3 DNA sequence: TGTGCCAGCAGGGAGGGGGAGGTCTACGAGCAGTACTTC. This sequence encodes CASREGEVYEQYF.